The 26 T cell receptor beta chains below were found in one sample sequenced in a study of regulatory T cells in long-lasting Graves disease (dated by TCRdb to the early 2020s). The sample's time point label is to be understood as: persistent/refractory GD, antithyroid drugs over 5 years with positive TRAb. RNA was extracted from PBMCs in TRIzol for both TCR sequencing and RNA sequencing. The method was multiplex PCR. Sequencing used an Illumina HiSeq 4000. To build TCR beta libraries, CDR3 regions were amplified by Arm-PCR using iRepertoire HTBI primers. TCRdb reanalyzed the raw reads on its own, using fastp at Q25 for trimming and MiXCR for clone calling, and kept in-frame beta chains. Each CDR3 protein gets just one entry, which takes the most common genes and DNA from the rows behind it. The sample table holds about 340,000 distinct CDR3 sequences, of which about 18% were seen once. The top ten constitute just under 30% of the sample.

The sample here was peripheral blood mononuclear cells (PBMCs), taken when the disease was refractory, from a patient treated with antithyroid drugs. The receptors here all came from a female donor with Graves disease.

In its sample, this clonotype was seen many times. The J gene is TRBJ2-7, the V gene TRBV6-1; 9 bases match TRBD1. Unmatched junction bases numbered 9, after V lost 9 bases and J lost 6 bases. This CDR3 has 13 residues. Germline V gene sequence: CDR1 MNHNS, CDR2 SASEGT. The CDR3 is CASSGQGNGEQYF. Written as DNA, the CDR3 is TGTGCCAGTTCGGGACAGGGTAACGGCGAGCAGTACTTC.

This clonotype was detected ten times or more. The chain uses TRBV28 and TRBJ2-5; 9 nucleotides line up with TRBD2. V trimming: 8 bases; J trimming: 5 bases; junction bases outside the gene matches: 6. The germline CDR1 and CDR2 sequences are MDHEN and SYDVKM. The CDR3 runs 13 residues. In nucleotides, the CDR3 is TGTGCCAGCCAGCGGGGGGCGGGGGAGACCCAGTACTTC. Encoded protein: CASQRGAGETQYF.

The CDR3 nucleotides are TGTGCCAGCAGCCCTCTTAAGGGGACAACCGAGCAGTACTTC. Amino acid sequence: CASSPLKGTTEQYF. The J gene is TRBJ2-7, the V gene TRBV9; possibly TRBD1 for D (6 bases). The CDR3 consists of 14 residues. Germline-derived CDR1 and CDR2 are SGDLS and YYNGEE. V was trimmed by 4 bases and J by 6 bases, leaving 17 bases between them.

The table lists this clonotype with many counts. The chain employs TRBV30 and TRBJ1-4; no firm D call. The germline V gene encodes CDR1 GTSNPN and CDR2 SVGIG (reference sequence). The CDR3 loop spans 13 amino acids. Between the trimmed V and J ends, which lost 5 bases and 6 bases, there was a span of 13 bases. The DNA of the CDR3 is TGTGCCTGGGGGGAGGGAGAGGATGAAAAACTGTTTTTT. It yields the protein CAWGEGEDEKLFF.

The gene calls are TRBV7-8 and TRBJ2-3, with 8 bases that match TRBD1. Germline CDR1 and CDR2: SGHVS and FQNEAQ. The junction had 11 bases not matched to a gene; V was cut back by 4 bases and J by 5 bases. The CDR3 covers 16 residues. The CDR3 loop reads CASSSRQGNTGDTQYF. CDR3 DNA sequence: TGTGCCAGCAGCTCCCGACAGGGGAATACGGGAGATACGCAGTATTTT. Full variable domain (outside the CDR3, taken from reference TRBV7-8 and TRBJ2-3): GAGVSQSPRYKVAKRGQDVALRCDPISGHVSLFWYQQALGQGPEFLTYFQNEAQLDKSGLPSDRFFAERPEGSVSTLKIQRTQQEDSAVYLCASSSRQGNTGDTQYFGPGTRLTVL.

This clonotype showed up just a few times. V usage is TRBV18 and J usage is TRBJ2-5; either TRBD1 or TRBD2 may fit D (5 bases each). The V and J ends lost 3 bases and 1 base respectively, with 9 bases between them. The CDR3 spans 14 residues. Looked up from germline, CDR1 is KGHSH and CDR2 is LQKENI. The CDR3 protein is CASSPGVPQETQYF. CDR3 DNA: TGTGCCAGCTCACCGGGGGTTCCCCAAGAGACCCAGTACTTC.

This clonotype was counted at least ten times. The chain has TRBV9 and TRBJ2-5; D not certain. The ends were cut back, 0 bases at V and 2 bases at J, with 8 bases in the middle. Germline lookup yields CDR1 SGDLS and CDR2 YYNGEE. The length of the CDR3 is 14 residues. The CDR3: CASSVDTGQETQYF. In nucleotides, the CDR3 is TGTGCCAGCAGCGTAGATACGGGTCAAGAGACCCAGTACTTC.

This clonotype was seen many times. The gene calls are TRBV28 and TRBJ1-1, with 8 bases matching TRBD1. Germline V gene sequence: CDR1 MDHEN, CDR2 SYDVKM. This CDR3 is 14 amino acids long. The junction had 6 bases not matched to a gene; V was cut back by 7 bases and J by 2 bases. CDR3 amino acids: CASNPGQGNTEAFF. CDR3 nucleotides: TGTGCCAGCAACCCAGGACAGGGAAACACTGAAGCTTTCTTT.

This clonotype was counted between two and nine times. The J gene is TRBJ1-3, the V gene TRBV9; no reliable D call. Germline V CDR1 and CDR2: SGDLS, YYNGEE. V was cut by 2 bases and J by 0 bases, with 6 bases left in between. CDR3 length: 14 residues. In DNA form, the CDR3 reads TGTGCCAGCAGCGTTCTAAGCTCTGGAAACACCATATATTTT. Its protein is CASSVLSSGNTIYF.

The table lists this clonotype with many counts. CDR3 sequence (DNA): TGTGCCAGCAGCCAAAAGGGACAGGGTAACGAGCAGTACTTC. It is translated as CASSQKGQGNEQYF. The chain couples TRBV7-9 to TRBJ2-7; 9 bases align to TRBD1. The junction had 7 bases not matched to a gene; V was cut back by 5 bases and J by 5 bases. CDR3 length: 14 residues. Germline CDR1 reads SEHNR; CDR2 reads FQNEAQ (reference sequence).

This clonotype was observed at least ten times. The rearrangement uses TRBV7-9 and TRBJ2-5; no clear D gene. V lost 4 bases, J lost 6 bases, and 12 bases lay in between. The CDR3 contains 13 residues. Per germline, CDR1 SEHNR and CDR2 FQNEAQ (reference sequence). The CDR3 region has the DNA TGTGCCAGCAGCTATTACAGTGGGAAGACCCAGTACTTC. Protein product: CASSYYSGKTQYF. Full variable domain (outside the CDR3, taken from reference TRBV7-9 and TRBJ2-5): DTGVSQNPRHKITKRGQNVTFRCDPISEHNRLYWYRQTLGQGPEFLTYFQNEAQLEKSRLLSDRFSAERPKGSFSTLEIQRTEQGDSAMYLCASSYYSGKTQYFGPGTRLLVL.

The chain couples TRBV5-1 to TRBJ2-7; 10 positions match TRBD2. V trimming: 0 bases; J trimming: 6 bases; junction bases outside the gene matches: 15. The CDR3 runs to 18 residues. Germline CDR1 is SGHRS and CDR2 is YFSETQ. Written as DNA, the CDR3 is TGCGCCAGCAGCTTGGCTTCTCGGGGACTAGCGCAAATGGGCGAGCAGTACTTC. It codes for CASSLASRGLAQMGEQYF.

This clonotype was seen ten or more times. This rearrangement joins TRBV3-1 to TRBJ1-2; D call uncertain. The germline V and J ends were trimmed by 5 bases and 6 bases, with 7 bases remaining between them. This CDR3 spans 11 amino acids. Germline V gene sequence: CDR1 LGHDT, CDR2 YNNKEL (reference sequence). The CDR3 DNA is TGTGCCAGCAGCTCGACCCATGGCTACACCTTC. It codes for CASSSTHGYTF.

The chain uses TRBV12-3 or TRBV12-4 and TRBJ1-2; 7 bases fit TRBD1. The V gene end was trimmed by 1 base and the J gene end by 3 bases; junction bases not matched to a gene: 5. The CDR3 runs to 15 residues. The DNA of the CDR3 is TGTGCCAGCAGTTTAGGACAGGGCAAATACTATGGCTACACCTTC. Its protein product is CASSLGQGKYYGYTF.

This clonotype appeared a few times. This chain uses TRBV3-1 with TRBJ2-1; D gene ambiguous. The CDR3 has 12 amino acids. The ends were cut back, 5 bases at V and 7 bases at J, with 9 bases in the middle. From germline, CDR1 is LGHDT and CDR2 YNNKEL (reference sequence). The CDR3 DNA reads TGTGCCAGCAGCGTGACTCTTAATGAGCAGTTCTTC. It encodes CASSVTLNEQFF.

As regards this clonotype: This sequence may be a read error, since a much larger clone differs from it by one base. The chain recombines TRBV20-1 with TRBJ2-7; 7 bases are shared with TRBD1. This CDR3 is built from 15 residues. CDR1 is DFQATT, CDR2 SNEGSKA, per germline (reference sequence). CDR3 residues: CSAIGTAVSSYGQYF. The CDR3 DNA sequence: TGCAGTGCGATAGGGACAGCCGTTAGCTCCTACGGGCAGTACTTC.

This clonotype has a count of ten or more. The chain combines TRBV20-1 with TRBJ2-7; 7 bases agree with TRBD1. There are 14 residues in the CDR3. Germline CDR1 is DFQATT and CDR2 is SNEGSKA (reference sequence). V lost 6 bases, J lost 0 bases, and 8 bases stayed unmatched. The CDR3 loop is CSAATGMSSYEQYF. In DNA, the CDR3 is TGCAGTGCCGCGACAGGGATGAGCTCCTACGAGCAGTACTTC.

This clonotype turned up a few times. This chain links TRBV7-9 with TRBJ2-7; D is ambiguous. V lost 4 bases, J lost 2 bases, and 12 bases lay in between. The CDR3 is 14 residues long. The germline V gene has CDR1 SEHNR and CDR2 FQNEAQ (reference sequence). As DNA, the CDR3 is TGTGCCAGCAGCTCACCTGTCGCCCCCTACGAGCAGTACTTC. Translated: CASSSPVAPYEQYF.

This clonotype occurred many times. V usage is TRBV28 and J usage is TRBJ1-4; D is uncertain. The CDR3 is 14 residues long. Trimming took 7 bases from V and 5 from J, leaving 14 bases between them. Germline V gives CDR1 MDHEN, CDR2 SYDVKM. CDR3 sequence reads: CASNTAGLNEKLFF. In nucleotides, the CDR3 is TGTGCCAGCAACACCGCGGGATTGAATGAAAAACTGTTTTTT.

V usage is TRBV6-5 and J usage is TRBJ1-6; D may be TRBD1 (6 bases). The germline V and J ends were trimmed by 4 bases and 6 bases, with 7 bases remaining between them. This CDR3 contains 13 residues. In germline, CDR1 is MNHEY, CDR2 SVGAGI. CDR3 sequence reads: CASSLGANSPLHF. For the CDR3, the DNA is TGTGCCAGCAGTTTGGGGGCTAATTCACCCCTCCACTTT.

This clonotype has a count of ten or more. The chain carries TRBV20-1 and TRBJ1-2; 7 bases match TRBD1. CDR3 length: 14 amino acids. CDR1 is DFQATT, CDR2 SNEGSKA, per germline (reference sequence). After removal of 6 bases from V and 1 base from J, the junction contained 8 bases not matched to a gene. Here the CDR3 DNA reads TGCAGTGCAACTACCGGGACAGATAACTATGGCTACACCTTC. This translates into CSATTGTDNYGYTF.

This clonotype was counted at least ten times. The chain combines TRBV6-1 with TRBJ2-7; D possibly corresponds to TRBD1 (6 bases). Germline V lookup: CDR1 MNHNS, CDR2 SASEGT. The CDR3 spans 13 residues. V was cut by 4 bases and J by 5 bases, with 12 bases left in between. The CDR3 DNA reads TGTGCCAGCAGTGCGACAGGCTGGGACGAGCAGTACTTC. Translation gives CASSATGWDEQYF.

The V gene is TRBV10-3, the J gene TRBJ2-7; 8 nucleotides match TRBD2. CDR1 is ENHRY and CDR2 is SYGVKD in the germline V gene. V shed 2 bases and J 6 bases; nucleotides not matched to a gene: 12. The CDR3 consists of 16 residues. In nucleotides, the CDR3 is TGTGCCATCAGTGAGCAAGGACTAAGCGGGAGTACCGAGCAGTACTTC. This sequence encodes CAISEQGLSGSTEQYF.

The chain joins TRBV5-1 to TRBJ2-6; D is uncertain. From germline, CDR1 is SGHRS and CDR2 YFSETQ. There are 15 residues in the CDR3. V lost 1 base to trimming and J lost 0 bases, with 5 bases between them. The CDR3 protein is CASSLRHSGANVLTF. As DNA, the CDR3 is TGCGCCAGCAGCTTGAGACACTCTGGGGCCAACGTCCTGACTTTC.

This chain links TRBV6-1 with TRBJ2-7, with unresolved D. Germline V gene sequence: CDR1 MNHNS, CDR2 SASEGT. This CDR3 has 15 amino acids. The V end lost 2 bases, the J end lost 2 bases, and 13 bases lay between the germline ends. CDR3 residues: CASSESQYPPYEQYF. DNA of the CDR3: TGTGCCAGCAGTGAATCGCAGTACCCACCCTACGAGCAGTACTTC.

In regard to this clonotype: A much larger clone differs by one base, so this may be a read error. The chain links TRBV5-1 to TRBJ1-2; TRBD1 aligns across 11 bases. Trimming cost V 1 base and J 4 bases; bases outside gene matches: 6. Germline CDR1 and CDR2: SGHRS and YFSETQ. The CDR3 runs 16 residues. CDR3: CASSLNRDRGSYGYTF. The CDR3 coding sequence is TGCGCCAGCAGCTTGAACCGGGACAGGGGGTCCTATGGCTACACCTTC.